This T cell receptor beta chain was sequenced for a study of response to subunit inactivated influenza vaccine. Study-level findings and limits: Few new T cells, the authors suggested, are recruited by each seasonal influenza vaccination.

J lost 0 bases, V lost 5 bases, and 12 bases had no gene match. Germline-derived CDR1 and CDR2 are MNHEY and SVGEGT. The CDR3 runs to 18 residues. Each CDR3 protein is one row after TCRdb ran MiXCR on the RT-PCR reads. The sample lists roughly 650,000 distinct CDR3 sequences; roughly 15% were seen once. This clonotype was picked up many times. The target antigen is unknown. This TCR came from a man aged 50 or older who received an inactivated influenza vaccine. The material was PBMCs from blood, obtained around two weeks before vaccination. This chain connects TRBV6-2 or TRBV6-3 to TRBJ2-1, with 8 bases fitting TRBD2. This CDR3 is CASSIPRLAPSSYNEQFF. In nucleotides, the CDR3 is TGTGCCAGCAGTATTCCAAGACTAGCGCCGAGCTCCTACAATGAGCAGTTCTTC.